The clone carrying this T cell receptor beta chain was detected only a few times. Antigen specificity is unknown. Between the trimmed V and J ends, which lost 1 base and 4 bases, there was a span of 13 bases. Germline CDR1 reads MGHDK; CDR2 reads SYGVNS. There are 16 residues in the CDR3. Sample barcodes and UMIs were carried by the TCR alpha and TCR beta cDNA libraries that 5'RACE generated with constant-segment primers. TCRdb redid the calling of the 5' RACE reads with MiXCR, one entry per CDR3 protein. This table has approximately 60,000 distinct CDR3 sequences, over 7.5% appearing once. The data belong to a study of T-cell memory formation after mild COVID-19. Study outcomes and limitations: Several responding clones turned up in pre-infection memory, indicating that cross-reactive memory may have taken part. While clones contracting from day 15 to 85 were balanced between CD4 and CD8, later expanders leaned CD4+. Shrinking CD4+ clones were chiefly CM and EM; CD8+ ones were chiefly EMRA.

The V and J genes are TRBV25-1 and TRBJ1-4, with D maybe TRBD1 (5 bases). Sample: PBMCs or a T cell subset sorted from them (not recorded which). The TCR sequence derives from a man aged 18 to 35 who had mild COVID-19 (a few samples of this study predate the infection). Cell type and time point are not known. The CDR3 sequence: CASSESRTTFNEKLFF. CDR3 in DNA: TGTGCCAGCAGTGAATCACGGACAACTTTTAATGAAAAACTGTTTTTT.